What follows is one T cell receptor (beta chain) and its context. Antigen: not known. The 5'RACE template-switching step produced TCR cDNA and added a universal primer site and UMIs. TCRdb ran MiXCR on the 5' RACE reads and lists one entry per CDR3 protein. The data contain 150,000 to 200,000 distinct CDR3 sequences, approximately 11% of them seen just once; the ten biggest clones take up about 40%. These data come from a study of T cells after yellow fever vaccination. Findings and limits, study-wide: Though it reached lower strength, the secondary response hit its peak faster, day 5 versus 15. A large majority of primary-vaccination clones showed up again after the booster (just under 97% CD4, 85% to 90% CD8).

The CDR3 has 14 residues. Germline CDR1 MNHEY, CDR2 SVGAGI. Deletions cut 8 bases from V and 0 bases from J, with 10 bases between. The sequence was obtained from a man in his late teens or twenties who received the YFV17D yellow fever vaccine. Sequenced material: CD8+ T cells sorted from PBMCs, taken 15 days after the yellow fever booster vaccination. J is TRBJ2-2 and V is TRBV6-5; no reliable D call. CDR3 residues: CASERYSNTGELFF. The CDR3 DNA sequence: TGTGCCAGCGAGCGATACTCGAACACCGGGGAGCTGTTTTTT.